This is a list of T cell receptor beta chains from one sample in a study of T cell changes during pregnancy in multiple sclerosis. Some clones are missing from TCRdb's copy, which holds only in-frame ones; the method was immunoSEQ multiplex PCR. The sample carries under 100,000 clones, more than 90% recorded once. The input for sequencing was peripheral blood, taken in the second trimester of pregnancy. These receptors originate from a female donor with multiple sclerosis, enrolled in a pregnancy study. Both conserved end residues are part of each CDR3. The D gene is left open where the match is weak.

j_gene: TRBJ2-1
d_gene: NA
v_gene: TRBV5-4
CDR3nt: TGTGCCAGCAGCTCCCCAAGCACCTACAATGAGCAGTTCTTC
CDR3aa: CASSSPSTYNEQFF

j_gene: TRBJ2-7
d_gene: TRBD1
v_gene: TRBV27
CDR3nt: TGTGCCAGCAGTTTGGGACAGTCCTACGAGCAGTACTTC
CDR3aa: CASSLGQSYEQYF

j_gene: TRBJ1-1
d_gene: NA
v_gene: TRBV20-1
CDR3nt: TGCAGTGCTCTCAAGGAGACTGAAGCTTTCTTT
CDR3aa: CSALKETEAFF

j_gene: TRBJ1-1
d_gene: TRBD1
v_gene: TRBV13
CDR3nt: TGTGCCAGCAGCCCAACCGGGACAGGGAGGACTGAAGCTTTCTTT
CDR3aa: CASSPTGTGRTEAFF

j_gene: TRBJ1-1
d_gene: NA
v_gene: TRBV4-1
CDR3nt: TGCGCCAGCAGCCAGCTGGGGCAGAAGAACACTGAAGCTTTCTTT
CDR3aa: CASSQLGQKNTEAFF

j_gene: TRBJ2-1
d_gene: TRBD2
v_gene: TRBV30
CDR3nt: TGTGCCTGGAGTGAGGAGGAGCGGGATCACAATGAGCAGTTCTTC
CDR3aa: CAWSEEERDHNEQFF

j_gene: TRBJ1-2
d_gene: NA
v_gene: TRBV1
CDR3nt: TGCACCAGCAGCCAGGAGAGCGTCTATGGCTACACCTTC
CDR3aa: CTSSQESVYGYTF

j_gene: TRBJ2-2
d_gene: NA
v_gene: TRBV30
CDR3nt: TGTGCCTGGAGTGTAGGTTGGGGAGAACCCACCGGGGAGCTGTTTTTT
CDR3aa: CAWSVGWGEPTGELFF

j_gene: TRBJ2-7
d_gene: NA
v_gene: TRBV5-1
CDR3nt: TGCGCCAGCAGCTTGGAACGTAGAGGCCAGATCTCCTACGAGCAGTACTTC
CDR3aa: CASSLERRGQISYEQYF

j_gene: TRBJ2-7
d_gene: NA
v_gene: TRBV2
CDR3nt: TGTGCCAGCAGTGCAACTAACTACGAGCAGTACTTC
CDR3aa: CASSATNYEQYF